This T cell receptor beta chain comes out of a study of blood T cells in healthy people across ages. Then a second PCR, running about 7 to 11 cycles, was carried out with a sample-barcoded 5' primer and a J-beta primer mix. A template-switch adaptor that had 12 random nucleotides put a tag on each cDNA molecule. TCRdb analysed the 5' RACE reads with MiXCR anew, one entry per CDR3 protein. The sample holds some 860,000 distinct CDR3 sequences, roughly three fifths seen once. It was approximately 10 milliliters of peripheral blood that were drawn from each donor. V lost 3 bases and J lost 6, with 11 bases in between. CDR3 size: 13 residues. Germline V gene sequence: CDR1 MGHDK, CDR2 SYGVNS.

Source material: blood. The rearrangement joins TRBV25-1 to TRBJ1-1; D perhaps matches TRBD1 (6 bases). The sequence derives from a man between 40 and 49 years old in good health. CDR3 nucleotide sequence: TGTGCCAGCAGTGACATAGGGGGGCCTGAAGCTTTCTTT. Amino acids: CASSDIGGPEAFF.